These T cell receptor beta chains were read from a single sample in a study of blood T cells in healthy people across ages. TCRdb independently ran MiXCR on the 5' RACE reads; one entry per CDR3 protein. Found here are fewer than 2,000,000 distinct CDR3 sequences, roughly two fifths of them singletons; the top ten hold about 21%. The sequencing sample was made of blood. The receptors were gathered from a human donor in good health. Both conserved end residues are part of each CDR3. The order of the fields is clone size, V gene, J gene, D gene, CDR3 DNA, CDR3 protein. The D gene is left open where the match is weak. Expanded clones get a size class; other rows say once, few or many, or leave the size out.

clone size: -; V gene: TRBV4-1; J gene: TRBJ2-2; D gene: -; CDR3 DNA: TGCGCCAGCAGCCCGCTATTCAACTTGGGCACCGGGGAGCTGTTTTTT; CDR3 protein: CASSPLFNLGTGELFF
clone size: few; V gene: TRBV9; J gene: TRBJ1-2; D gene: TRBD1; CDR3 DNA: TGTGCCAGCGGAAAGTCCACCGGGACAGGGAACGGCTACACCTTC; CDR3 protein: CASGKSTGTGNGYTF
clone size: -; V gene: TRBV12-3/TRBV12-4; J gene: TRBJ2-5; D gene: -; CDR3 DNA: TGTGCCAGCAGTTTGGTTTACGAGACCCAGTACTTC; CDR3 protein: CASSLVYETQYF
clone size: few; V gene: TRBV6-2/TRBV6-3; J gene: TRBJ2-1; D gene: -; CDR3 DNA: TGTGCCAGCCACGTTGTGGGGAGACACAATGAGCAGTTCTTC; CDR3 protein: CASHVVGRHNEQFF
clone size: -; V gene: TRBV20-1; J gene: TRBJ1-1; D gene: -; CDR3 DNA: TGCAGTGCTAGAGACCCGGGACGGGAGAACACTGAAGCTTTCTTT; CDR3 protein: CSARDPGRENTEAFF
clone size: few; V gene: TRBV29-1; J gene: TRBJ1-2; D gene: -; CDR3 DNA: TGCAGCGTTGATAGGGGTCAGGGGCCCGATTATGGCTACACCTTC; CDR3 protein: CSVDRGQGPDYGYTF
clone size: many; V gene: TRBV7-9; J gene: TRBJ1-1; D gene: -; CDR3 DNA: TGTGCCAGCAGCTTAATAGGCAGGAACACTGAAGCTTTCTTT; CDR3 protein: CASSLIGRNTEAFF
clone size: -; V gene: TRBV6-5; J gene: TRBJ2-7; D gene: -; CDR3 DNA: TGTGCCAGCTCCTCCGGGACACTCGCCGAGCAGTACTTC; CDR3 protein: CASSSGTLAEQYF
clone size: few; V gene: TRBV29-1; J gene: TRBJ2-6; D gene: -; CDR3 DNA: TGCAGCGCTATCACTGGGGCCAACGTCCTGACTTTC; CDR3 protein: CSAITGANVLTF
clone size: -; V gene: TRBV9; J gene: TRBJ1-2; D gene: TRBD1; CDR3 DNA: TGTGCCAGCAGCGATACAGGGGCTAACTATGGCTACACCTTC; CDR3 protein: CASSDTGANYGYTF
clone size: -; V gene: TRBV29-1; J gene: TRBJ2-1; D gene: -; CDR3 DNA: TGCAGCGTTCTCAGGGTCGAGTCTTACAATGAGCAGTTCTTC; CDR3 protein: CSVLRVESYNEQFF
clone size: -; V gene: TRBV20-1; J gene: TRBJ2-3; D gene: -; CDR3 DNA: TGCAGTGCTAGACGCCCGGGCTTCACAGATACGCAGTATTTT; CDR3 protein: CSARRPGFTDTQYF
clone size: few; V gene: TRBV7-9; J gene: TRBJ1-1; D gene: -; CDR3 DNA: TGTGCCAGCAGCCCCCGCTCCGCTCCTATTGCTGAAGCTTTCTTT; CDR3 protein: CASSPRSAPIAEAFF
clone size: -; V gene: TRBV6-5; J gene: TRBJ1-2; D gene: TRBD1; CDR3 DNA: TGTGCCAGCAGTTACTACTCGACAGGGAACTATGGCTACACCTTC; CDR3 protein: CASSYYSTGNYGYTF
clone size: -; V gene: TRBV29-1; J gene: TRBJ1-4; D gene: -; CDR3 DNA: TGCAGCGTTGGGGTTGGGTCTAATGAAAAACTGTTTTTT; CDR3 protein: CSVGVGSNEKLFF
clone size: many; V gene: TRBV7-2; J gene: TRBJ2-7; D gene: -; CDR3 DNA: TGTGCCAGCAGCTTAGACTTCTCTCGCGAGCAGTACTTC; CDR3 protein: CASSLDFSREQYF
clone size: -; V gene: TRBV20-1; J gene: TRBJ2-1; D gene: TRBD2; CDR3 DNA: TGCAGTGCTAGCCTAGCGGGGGTGCTGTATGAGCAGTTCTTC; CDR3 protein: CSASLAGVLYEQFF
clone size: -; V gene: TRBV18; J gene: TRBJ2-5; D gene: TRBD1; CDR3 DNA: TGTGCCAGCTCACCACTACAGGGGGCAGAGACCCAGTACTTC; CDR3 protein: CASSPLQGAETQYF
clone size: -; V gene: TRBV2; J gene: TRBJ1-5; D gene: -; CDR3 DNA: TGTGCCAGCAGTTTTACCCAAGGGAATCAGCCCCAGCATTTT; CDR3 protein: CASSFTQGNQPQHF
clone size: -; V gene: TRBV4-3; J gene: TRBJ2-1; D gene: TRBD1; CDR3 DNA: TGCGCCAGCAGCCCTCGGACAGGGGCCTACGAGCAGTTCTTC; CDR3 protein: CASSPRTGAYEQFF
clone size: few; V gene: TRBV7-2; J gene: TRBJ2-3; D gene: -; CDR3 DNA: TGTGCCAGCAGCTTATGGTCGGCTAGTCAAGCCCCAGATACGCAGTATTTT; CDR3 protein: CASSLWSASQAPDTQYF
clone size: -; V gene: TRBV4-2; J gene: TRBJ2-7; D gene: -; CDR3 DNA: TGTGCCAGCAGCCAAGATGACACCTCCCGGTGGGAGCAGTACTTC; CDR3 protein: CASSQDDTSRWEQYF
clone size: few; V gene: TRBV20-1; J gene: TRBJ2-1; D gene: -; CDR3 DNA: TGCAGTGCTAGAGTGGGGAACAATGAGCAGTTCTTC; CDR3 protein: CSARVGNNEQFF
clone size: few; V gene: TRBV4-3; J gene: TRBJ2-1; D gene: -; CDR3 DNA: TGCGCCAGCAGCCACCTCTTGGGGGACAATGAGCAGTTCTTC; CDR3 protein: CASSHLLGDNEQFF
clone size: -; V gene: TRBV12-3/TRBV12-4; J gene: TRBJ2-3; D gene: -; CDR3 DNA: TGTGCCAGCAGTCCGCCAACTCAACTGGGTAGCACAGATACGCAGTATTTT; CDR3 protein: CASSPPTQLGSTDTQYF
clone size: -; V gene: TRBV5-6; J gene: TRBJ2-5; D gene: -; CDR3 DNA: TGTGCCAGCAGCCAATGGGAGGGGACAGCCCTGGAGACCCAGTACTTC; CDR3 protein: CASSQWEGTALETQYF
clone size: -; V gene: TRBV10-3; J gene: TRBJ2-5; D gene: TRBD2; CDR3 DNA: TGTGCCTCCCGGGGGGACGCGGGAGAGCAGTACTTC; CDR3 protein: CASRGDAGEQYF
clone size: -; V gene: TRBV20-1; J gene: TRBJ2-3; D gene: -; CDR3 DNA: TGCAGTGCTAGAGATCTGGGCAGGGGTAGTAGGGATACGCAGTATTTT; CDR3 protein: CSARDLGRGSRDTQYF
clone size: -; V gene: TRBV7-2; J gene: TRBJ2-1; D gene: TRBD2; CDR3 DNA: TGTGCCGGCAGTTACAAGACTAGCGGGCCATACAATGTGCAGTTCTTC; CDR3 protein: CAGSYKTSGPYNVQFF
clone size: -; V gene: TRBV9; J gene: TRBJ1-2; D gene: -; CDR3 DNA: TGTGCCAGCAGCGTAGATGAGCATGGCTACACCTTC; CDR3 protein: CASSVDEHGYTF
clone size: once; V gene: TRBV5-1; J gene: TRBJ2-7; D gene: TRBD2; CDR3 DNA: TGCGCCAGCAGCACGGGTCGGACTAGCGGGGTCTACGAGCAGTACTTC; CDR3 protein: CASSTGRTSGVYEQYF
clone size: many; V gene: TRBV7-9; J gene: TRBJ2-1; D gene: -; CDR3 DNA: TGTGCCAGCAGCTTTGGCCGGGGCTCCTACAATGAGCAGTTCTTC; CDR3 protein: CASSFGRGSYNEQFF
clone size: few; V gene: TRBV5-1; J gene: TRBJ2-3; D gene: -; CDR3 DNA: TGCGCCAGCAGCAAGGAAGGGAGCCCAGATACGCAGTATTTT; CDR3 protein: CASSKEGSPDTQYF
clone size: -; V gene: TRBV5-5; J gene: TRBJ1-2; D gene: -; CDR3 DNA: TGTGCCAGCCATCTACAGGGAATGGCTGATGGCTACACCTTC; CDR3 protein: CASHLQGMADGYTF
clone size: -; V gene: TRBV29-1; J gene: TRBJ1-1; D gene: TRBD1; CDR3 DNA: TGCAGCGTTGCCGGGACAGTTGGACTTAGCGCTTTCTTT; CDR3 protein: CSVAGTVGLSAFF
clone size: -; V gene: TRBV14; J gene: TRBJ2-3; D gene: -; CDR3 DNA: TGTGCCAGCAGCCAAAATAGGGTAGACGATACGCAGTATTTT; CDR3 protein: CASSQNRVDDTQYF
clone size: many; V gene: TRBV4-3; J gene: TRBJ2-7; D gene: TRBD1; CDR3 DNA: TGCGCCAGCAGCCAGGACAGGGAGACCTACGAGCAGTACTTC; CDR3 protein: CASSQDRETYEQYF
clone size: few; V gene: TRBV7-6; J gene: TRBJ2-1; D gene: TRBD2; CDR3 DNA: TGTGCCAGCAGCCCTATCACTAGCGTTGAGCAGTTCTTC; CDR3 protein: CASSPITSVEQFF
clone size: few; V gene: TRBV7-9; J gene: TRBJ2-6; D gene: TRBD2; CDR3 DNA: TGTGCCAGCACCCCGGGGGGGTTCTCTGGGGCCAACGTCCTGACTTTC; CDR3 protein: CASTPGGFSGANVLTF
clone size: few; V gene: TRBV4-3; J gene: TRBJ1-1; D gene: -; CDR3 DNA: TGCGCCAGCAGCCAAGGTATCGTGAACACTGAAGCTTTCTTT; CDR3 protein: CASSQGIVNTEAFF
clone size: -; V gene: TRBV6-5; J gene: TRBJ2-5; D gene: -; CDR3 DNA: TGTGCCAGCAGAAGAGCGGGACAGCAAGAGACCCAGTACTTC; CDR3 protein: CASRRAGQQETQYF
clone size: once; V gene: TRBV29-1; J gene: TRBJ2-3; D gene: TRBD1; CDR3 DNA: TGCAGCGTTGAACTCGACAGGGGGTACACAGATACGCAGTATTTT; CDR3 protein: CSVELDRGYTDTQYF
clone size: many; V gene: TRBV28; J gene: TRBJ2-3; D gene: -; CDR3 DNA: TGTGCCAGCAGTTTAGGAGGGGACACAGATACGCAGTATTTT; CDR3 protein: CASSLGGDTDTQYF
clone size: -; V gene: TRBV4-3; J gene: TRBJ1-5; D gene: -; CDR3 DNA: TGCGCCAGCAGCCAAGATTGGGACGGACCGGGCAATCAGCCCCAGCATTTT; CDR3 protein: CASSQDWDGPGNQPQHF